This section outlines one TCR beta chain sequence together with its context. This sample's TCRbeta library carried unique molecular identifier barcodes. TCRdb re-derived calls from the PCR reads in MiXCR, one entry per CDR3 protein. The repertoire holds over 400,000 distinct CDR3 sequences, around 12% seen once, with 4.5% to 6% in the top ten. The sample belongs to a study of T-cell reconstitution after alpha-beta-depleted transplantation in children. This CDR3 contains 12 residues. Between the trimmed V and J ends, which lost 2 bases and 3 bases, there was a span of 3 bases. Per germline, CDR1 KGHDR and CDR2 SFDVKD.

The V and J genes are TRBV24-1 and TRBJ2-5; D not certain. The TCR sequence derives from a human donor who donated a stem cell graft to a child with combined immunodeficiency. Sequencing was performed on PBMCs from the stem cell graft donor, taken from the stem cell graft. The DNA of the CDR3 is TGTGCCACCAGTGATTCGAAAGAGACCCAGTACTTC. Its protein product is CATSDSKETQYF.